This entry is about one T cell receptor beta chain. This record comes from a study of blood T cell repertoires in COVID-19. About the research overall: Sample material is recorded as cDNA or gDNA derived from T cells, B-cell-depleted T cells, or PBMCs.

The CDR3 has 17 amino acids. As originally analysed: Amplifying reference gene primers gave estimates of nucleated cell counts. The table came from immunoSEQ multiplex PCR; TCRdb's copy has only in-frame clones and leaves some out. The DNA was the basis for D and trimming; V, J and clone size are from that table. The sample has 220,000 or so clones, roughly 89% seen once. The chain uses TRBV21-1 and TRBJ2-7; the listed D gene, TRBD2, was not tested against the DNA. TRBV21-1 represents a pseudogene. The sequence was collected from a man under 40 who had been exposed to COVID-19. The source material was PBMCs or T cells enriched from blood (not recorded which). The CDR3 loop is CASSKGPWCGPLYEQYF. In DNA, the CDR3 is TGTGCCAGCAGCAAAGGCCCCTGGTGCGGGCCCCTCTACGAGCAGTACTTC.